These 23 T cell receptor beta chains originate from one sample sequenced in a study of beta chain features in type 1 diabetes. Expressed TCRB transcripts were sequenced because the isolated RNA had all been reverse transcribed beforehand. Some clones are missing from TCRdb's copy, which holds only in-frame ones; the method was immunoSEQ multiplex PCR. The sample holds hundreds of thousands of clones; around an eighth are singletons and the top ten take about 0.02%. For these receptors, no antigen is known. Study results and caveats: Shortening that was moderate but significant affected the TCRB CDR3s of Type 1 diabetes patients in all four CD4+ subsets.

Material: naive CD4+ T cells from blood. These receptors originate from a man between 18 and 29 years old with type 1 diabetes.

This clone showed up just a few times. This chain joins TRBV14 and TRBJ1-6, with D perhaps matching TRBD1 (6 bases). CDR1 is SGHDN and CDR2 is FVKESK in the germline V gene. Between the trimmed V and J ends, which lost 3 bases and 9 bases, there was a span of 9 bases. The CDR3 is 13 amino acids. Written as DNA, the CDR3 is TGTGCCAGCAGCCACAACAGGGCTTCACCCCTCCACTTT. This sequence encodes CASSHNRASPLHF.

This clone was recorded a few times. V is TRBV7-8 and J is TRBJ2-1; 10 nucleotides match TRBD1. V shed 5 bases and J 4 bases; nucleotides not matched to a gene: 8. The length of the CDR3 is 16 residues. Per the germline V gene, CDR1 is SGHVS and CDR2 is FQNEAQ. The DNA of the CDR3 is TGTGCCAGCAGCCCCCGTCGGACAGGGGGTTACAATGAGCAGTTCTTC. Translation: CASSPRRTGGYNEQFF.

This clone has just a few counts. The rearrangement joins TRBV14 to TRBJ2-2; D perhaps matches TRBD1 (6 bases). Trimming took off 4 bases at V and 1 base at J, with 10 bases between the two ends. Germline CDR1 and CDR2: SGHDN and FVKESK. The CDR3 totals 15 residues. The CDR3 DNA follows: TGTGCCAGCAGCCCGTCGACAGGGAACACCGGGGAGCTGTTTTTT. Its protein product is CASSPSTGNTGELFF. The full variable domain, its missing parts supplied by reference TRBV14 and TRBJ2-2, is EAGVTQFPSHSVIEKGQTVTLRCDPISGHDNLYWYRRVMGKEIKFLLHFVKESKQDESGMPNNRFLAERTGGTYSTLKVQPAELEDSGVYFCASSPSTGNTGELFFGEGSRLTVL.

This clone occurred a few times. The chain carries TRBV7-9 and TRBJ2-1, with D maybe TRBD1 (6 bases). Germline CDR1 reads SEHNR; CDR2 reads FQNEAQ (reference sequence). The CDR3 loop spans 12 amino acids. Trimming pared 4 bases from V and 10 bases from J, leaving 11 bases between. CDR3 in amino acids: CASSSYREEQFF. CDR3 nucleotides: TGTGCCAGCAGCTCCTACAGGGAGGAGCAGTTCTTC. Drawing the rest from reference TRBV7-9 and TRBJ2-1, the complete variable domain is DTGVSQNPRHKITKRGQNVTFRCDPISEHNRLYWYRQTLGQGPEFLTYFQNEAQLEKSRLLSDRFSAERPKGSFSTLEIQRTEQGDSAMYLCASSSYREEQFFGPGTRLTVL.

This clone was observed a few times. This CDR3 is CAISGQGESEAFF. The CDR3 region has the DNA TGTGCCATCAGTGGGCAGGGGGAGTCTGAAGCTTTCTTT. The chain carries TRBV10-3 and TRBJ1-1, with 7 bases that match TRBD1. The trim removed 4 bases at V and 6 bases at J, leaving 5 bases unmatched. This CDR3 has 13 residues. CDR1 and CDR2 (germline): ENHRY, SYGVKD.

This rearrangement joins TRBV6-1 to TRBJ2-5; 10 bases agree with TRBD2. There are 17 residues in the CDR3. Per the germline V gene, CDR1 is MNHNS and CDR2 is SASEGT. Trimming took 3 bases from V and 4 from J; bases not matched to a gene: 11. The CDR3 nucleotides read TGTGCCAGCAGTGACGGGCTAGCGGGGGAGTGGGGAGAGACCCAGTACTTC. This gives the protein CASSDGLAGEWGETQYF.

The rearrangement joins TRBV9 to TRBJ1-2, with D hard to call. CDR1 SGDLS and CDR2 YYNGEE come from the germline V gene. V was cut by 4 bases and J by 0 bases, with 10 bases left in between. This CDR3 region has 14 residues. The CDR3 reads CASSPMEANYGYTF. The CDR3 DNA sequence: TGTGCCAGCAGCCCAATGGAGGCTAACTATGGCTACACCTTC.

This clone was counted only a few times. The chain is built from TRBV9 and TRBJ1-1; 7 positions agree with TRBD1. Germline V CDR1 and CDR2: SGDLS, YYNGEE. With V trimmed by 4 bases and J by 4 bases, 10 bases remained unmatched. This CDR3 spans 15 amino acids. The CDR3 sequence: CASSPPTGLITEAFF. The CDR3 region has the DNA TGTGCCAGCAGCCCCCCGACAGGGTTGATCACTGAAGCTTTCTTT. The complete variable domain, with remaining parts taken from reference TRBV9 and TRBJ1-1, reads DSGVTQTPKHLITATGQRVTLRCSPRSGDLSVYWYQQSLDQGLQFLIQYYNGEERAKGNILERFSAQQFPDLHSELNLSSLELGDSALYFCASSPPTGLITEAFFGQGTRLTVV.

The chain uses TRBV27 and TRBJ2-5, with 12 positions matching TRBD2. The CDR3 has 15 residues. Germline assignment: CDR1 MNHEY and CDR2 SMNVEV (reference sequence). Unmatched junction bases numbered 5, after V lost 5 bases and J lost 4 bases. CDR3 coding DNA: TGTGCCAGCAGTCTCGGGACTAGCGGGCGAGAGACCCAGTACTTC. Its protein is CASSLGTSGRETQYF.

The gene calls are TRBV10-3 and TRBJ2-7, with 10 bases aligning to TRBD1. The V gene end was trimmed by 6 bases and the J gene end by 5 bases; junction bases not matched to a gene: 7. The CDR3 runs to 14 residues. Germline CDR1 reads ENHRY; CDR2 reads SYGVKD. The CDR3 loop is CAIRKDRGCNEQYF. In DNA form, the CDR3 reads TGTGCCATCAGAAAGGACAGGGGGTGCAACGAGCAGTACTTC.

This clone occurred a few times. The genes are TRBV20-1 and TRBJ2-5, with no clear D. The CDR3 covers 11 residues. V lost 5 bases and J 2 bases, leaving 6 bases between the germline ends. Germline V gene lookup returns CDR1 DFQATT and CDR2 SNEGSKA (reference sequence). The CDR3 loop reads CSASQQETQYF. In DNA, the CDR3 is TGCAGTGCTTCACAGCAAGAGACCCAGTACTTC.

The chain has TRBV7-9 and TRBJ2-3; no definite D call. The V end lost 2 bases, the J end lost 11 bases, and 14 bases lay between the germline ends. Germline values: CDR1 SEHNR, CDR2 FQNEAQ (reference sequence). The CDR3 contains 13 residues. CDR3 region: CASSLSPPSEQYF. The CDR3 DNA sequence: TGTGCCAGCAGCTTATCCCCCCCCTCGGAGCAGTATTTT. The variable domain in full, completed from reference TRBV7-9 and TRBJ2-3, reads DTGVSQNPRHKITKRGQNVTFRCDPISEHNRLYWYRQTLGQGPEFLTYFQNEAQLEKSRLLSDRFSAERPKGSFSTLEIQRTEQGDSAMYLCASSLSPPSEQYFGPGTRLTVL.

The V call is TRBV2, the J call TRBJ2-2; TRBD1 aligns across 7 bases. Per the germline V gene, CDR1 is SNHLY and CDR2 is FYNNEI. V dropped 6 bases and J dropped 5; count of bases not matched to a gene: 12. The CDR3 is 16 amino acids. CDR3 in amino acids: CASRALQGRWTGELFF. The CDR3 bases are TGTGCCAGCAGGGCCCTACAGGGGCGGTGGACCGGGGAGCTGTTTTTT.

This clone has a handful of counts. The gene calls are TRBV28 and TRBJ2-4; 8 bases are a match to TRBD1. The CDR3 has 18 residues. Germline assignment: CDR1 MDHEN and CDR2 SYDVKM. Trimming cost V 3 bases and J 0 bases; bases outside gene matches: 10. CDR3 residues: CASSFFRGQGVAKNIQYF. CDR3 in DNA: TGTGCCAGCAGTTTTTTCCGCGGACAGGGCGTAGCCAAAAACATTCAGTACTTC.

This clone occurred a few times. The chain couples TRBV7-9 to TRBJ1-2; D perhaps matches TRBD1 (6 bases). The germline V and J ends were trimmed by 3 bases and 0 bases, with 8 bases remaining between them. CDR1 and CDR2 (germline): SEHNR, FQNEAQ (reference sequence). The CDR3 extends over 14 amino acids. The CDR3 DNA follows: TGTGCCAGCAGCTTGCGGACAGCTAACTATGGCTACACCTTC. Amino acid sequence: CASSLRTANYGYTF.

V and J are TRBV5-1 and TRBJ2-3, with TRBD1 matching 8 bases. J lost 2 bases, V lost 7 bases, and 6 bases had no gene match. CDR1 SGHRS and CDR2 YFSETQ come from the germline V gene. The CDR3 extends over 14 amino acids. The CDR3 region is CASSWDRNTDTQYF. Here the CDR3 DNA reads TGCGCCAGCTCGTGGGACAGGAACACAGATACGCAGTATTTT.

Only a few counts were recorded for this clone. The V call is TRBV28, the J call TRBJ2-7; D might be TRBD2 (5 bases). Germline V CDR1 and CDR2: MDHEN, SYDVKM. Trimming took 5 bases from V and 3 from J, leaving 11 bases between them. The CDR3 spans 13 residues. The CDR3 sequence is CASSLGLFYEQYF. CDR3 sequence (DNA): TGTGCCAGCAGTCTCGGACTTTTCTACGAGCAGTACTTC.

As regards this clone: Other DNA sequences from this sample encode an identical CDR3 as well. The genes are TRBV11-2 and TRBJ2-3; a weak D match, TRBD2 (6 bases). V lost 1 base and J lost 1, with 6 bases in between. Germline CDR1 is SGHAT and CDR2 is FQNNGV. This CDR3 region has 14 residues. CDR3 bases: TGTGCCAGCAGCTTAGGCGGGGGCACAGATACGCAGTATTTT. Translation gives CASSLGGGTDTQYF.

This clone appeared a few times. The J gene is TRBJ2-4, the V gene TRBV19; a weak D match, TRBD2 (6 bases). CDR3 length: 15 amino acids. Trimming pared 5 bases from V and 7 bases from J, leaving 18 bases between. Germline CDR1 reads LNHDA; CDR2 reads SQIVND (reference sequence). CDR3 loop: CASSLSSGVVNIQYF. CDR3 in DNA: TGTGCCAGTAGTCTCTCCTCGGGGGTGGTGAACATTCAGTACTTC.

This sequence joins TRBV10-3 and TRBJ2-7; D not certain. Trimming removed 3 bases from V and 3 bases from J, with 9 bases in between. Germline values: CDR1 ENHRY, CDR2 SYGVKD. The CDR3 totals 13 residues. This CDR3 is CAISEGQYYEQYF. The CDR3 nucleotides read TGTGCCATCAGTGAAGGGCAGTACTACGAGCAGTACTTC.

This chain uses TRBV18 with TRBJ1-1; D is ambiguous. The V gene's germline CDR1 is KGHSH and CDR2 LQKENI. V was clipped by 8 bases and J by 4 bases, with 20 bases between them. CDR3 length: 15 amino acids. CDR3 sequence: CASQGRTDTGTEAFF. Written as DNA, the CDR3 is TGTGCCAGCCAAGGACGGACGGATACGGGCACTGAAGCTTTCTTT.

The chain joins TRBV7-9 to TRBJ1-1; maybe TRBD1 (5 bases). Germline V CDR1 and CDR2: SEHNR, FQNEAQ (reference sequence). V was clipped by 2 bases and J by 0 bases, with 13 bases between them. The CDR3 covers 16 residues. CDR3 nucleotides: TGTGCCAGCAGCTTATCCTCAGGGACTATGAACACTGAAGCTTTCTTT. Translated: CASSLSSGTMNTEAFF.

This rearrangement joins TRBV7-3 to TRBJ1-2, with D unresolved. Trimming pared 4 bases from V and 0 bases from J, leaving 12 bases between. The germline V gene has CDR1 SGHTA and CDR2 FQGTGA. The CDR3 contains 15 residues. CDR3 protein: CASSYADGANYGYTF. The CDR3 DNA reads TGTGCCAGCAGCTACGCTGACGGCGCTAACTATGGCTACACCTTC. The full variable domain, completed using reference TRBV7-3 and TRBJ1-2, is GAGVSQTPSNKVTEKGKYVELRCDPISGHTALYWYRQSLGQGPEFLIYFQGTGAADDSGLPNDRFFAVRPEGSVSTLKIQRTERGDSAVYLCASSYADGANYGYTFGSGTRLTVV.